Below are 8 T cell receptor beta chains sequenced from a single sample in a study of beta chain features in type 1 diabetes. The authors reverse transcribed all of the isolated RNA, so sequencing captured expressed TCRB transcripts. Assay used: immunoSEQ multiplex PCR; TCRdb lists only in-frame clones, some missing. The table lists a few hundred thousand clones, over 8.5% of them singletons, with just under 0.035% in the top ten. The specimen sequenced was naive CD4+ T cells from blood. These TCRs come from a woman aged 18 to 35 in good health.

There are a few counts of this clone. Written as DNA, the CDR3 is TGTGCCATCTCCGCAACAGGGTTTGATTCACCCCTCCACTTT. Translation: CAISATGFDSPLHF. J is TRBJ1-6 and V is TRBV10-3; D possibly corresponds to TRBD1 (6 bases). CDR3 length equals 14 residues. V lost 8 bases and J lost 8, with 16 bases in between. The germline V gene has CDR1 ENHRY and CDR2 SYGVKD.

The chain combines TRBV9 with TRBJ2-7, with D maybe TRBD2 (5 bases). CDR1 SGDLS and CDR2 YYNGEE come from the germline V gene. This CDR3 spans 14 amino acids. V was shortened by 0 bases and J by 6 bases, with 13 bases between the two germline ends. The CDR3 spells CASSVGPGNTEQYF. The DNA of the CDR3 is TGTGCCAGCAGCGTAGGGCCGGGGAATACCGAGCAGTACTTC.

The V call is TRBV18, the J call TRBJ1-1, with D tentatively TRBD1 (6 bases). The CDR3 loop spans 16 amino acids. V dropped 0 bases and J dropped 6 bases, with 17 bases sitting between them. Germline V gene lookup returns CDR1 KGHSH and CDR2 LQKENI. CDR3 DNA sequence: TGTGCCAGCTCACCACCGGGCAGGGGCAGAGTCCCTGAAGCTTTCTTT. Translated: CASSPPGRGRVPEAFF.

This clone was observed a handful of times. The chain employs TRBV29-1 and TRBJ1-4; tentatively, D is TRBD1 (5 bases). The V end lost 5 bases, the J end lost 3 bases, and 13 bases lay between the germline ends. The CDR3 has 14 residues. Germline V CDR1 and CDR2: SQVTM, ANQGSEA. The CDR3 loop reads CSVWETGANEKLFF. Written as DNA, the CDR3 is TGCAGCGTTTGGGAAACGGGGGCTAATGAAAAACTGTTTTTT.

The rearrangement joins TRBV18 to TRBJ2-7; 9 nucleotides line up with TRBD1. After removal of 3 bases from V and 4 bases from J, the junction contained 7 bases not matched to a gene. The CDR3 contains 15 residues. Per the germline V gene, CDR1 is KGHSH and CDR2 is LQKENI. The CDR3 is CASSPQQGQGYEQYF. CDR3 bases: TGTGCCAGCTCACCCCAGCAGGGACAGGGATACGAGCAGTACTTC.

Only a few counts were recorded for this clone. The chain is built from TRBV9 and TRBJ1-1; 8 nucleotides agree with TRBD1. V shed 5 bases and J 4 bases; nucleotides not matched to a gene: 7. This CDR3 comprises 14 residues. Germline V gene sequence: CDR1 SGDLS, CDR2 YYNGEE. The CDR3 here is CASSLTGDGTEAFF. In DNA form, the CDR3 reads TGTGCCAGCAGTTTGACAGGGGACGGCACTGAAGCTTTCTTT.

This clone was seen only a few times. This sequence joins TRBV20-1 and TRBJ2-3; 9 bases are a match to TRBD2. The CDR3 is 11 residues long. Per the germline V gene, CDR1 is DFQATT and CDR2 is SNEGSKA (reference sequence). V shed 6 bases and J 14 bases; nucleotides not matched to a gene: 9. The CDR3 reads CSAATSGLGYF. The CDR3 DNA follows: TGCAGTGCCGCGACTAGCGGCCTTGGGTATTTT.

The chain joins TRBV7-9 to TRBJ1-4, with D perhaps TRBD1 (6 bases). The ends were cut back, 3 bases at V and 8 bases at J, with 13 bases in the middle. The CDR3 covers 14 residues. CDR1 is SEHNR, CDR2 FQNEAQ, per germline (reference sequence). CDR3 coding DNA: TGTGCCAGCAGCTTGAACCAGGGGCAAGAAAAACTGTTTTTT. Protein: CASSLNQGQEKLFF.